This T cell receptor beta chain comes out of a study of beta chain features in type 1 diabetes. Study-level points and caveats: VDJ junctions from patients with type 1 diabetes contained fewer insertions and more deletions.

What was sequenced were expressed TCRB transcripts, since all of the isolated RNA had been reverse transcribed. Profiling relied on immunoSEQ multiplex PCR, and the TCRdb table lists in-frame clones only, not all of them. Of under 950,000 clones listed, roughly a sixth were seen once; the top ten hold 0.02% to 0.025%. Notes on this clone: The antigen remains undetermined.

J lost 6 bases, V lost 0 bases, and 1 base had no gene match. Germline V gene data show CDR1 as SGHKS and CDR2 as YYEKEE (reference sequence). This CDR3 spans 13 amino acids. The chain has TRBV5-5 and TRBJ1-2, with 8 nucleotides matching TRBD1. The clonotype comes from a woman aged 18 to 35 in good health. The sequenced material came from naive CD4+ T cells from blood. CDR3 sequence: CASSLVTGDGYTF. For the CDR3, the DNA is TGTGCCAGCAGCTTGGTGACAGGGGATGGCTACACCTTC.